One and the same sample provided the 10 T cell receptor beta chains below, sequenced in a study of cytomegalovirus exposure and HLA in healthy donors. The method was immunoSEQ multiplex PCR; TCRdb's version includes in-frame clones alone and lacks a portion of them. The table lists about 130,000 clones, 75% to 90% of them singletons. Sequenced material: PBMCs. Source of these receptors: a woman between 18 and 29 years old in good health and CMV-seronegative.

This clone has just one count. The chain joins TRBV5-7 to TRBJ2-7; TRBD1 agrees at 7 bases. TRBV5-7 is classed as an ORF, of uncertain function. CDR3 length equals 16 residues. V lost 4 bases, J lost 8 bases, and 18 bases stayed unmatched. Here the CDR3 reads CASSRAPLRDRQQQYF. The CDR3 DNA is TGTGCCAGCAGCAGAGCGCCACTAAGGGACAGACAGCAGCAGTACTTC.

The V gene is TRBV7-2, the J gene TRBJ1-6; 9 bases are a match to TRBD1. The CDR3 consists of 16 residues. CDR1 is SGHTA and CDR2 is FQGNSA in the germline V gene. Trimming at V came to 5 bases and at J to 7 bases, leaving 9 bases not matched to a gene. CDR3 region: CASSLYSGTGNSPLHF. The DNA for the CDR3 is TGTGCCAGCAGCCTCTATTCCGGGACAGGGAATTCACCCCTCCACTTT.

The chain couples TRBV13 to TRBJ2-1, with 11 nucleotides matching TRBD2. The germline CDR1 and CDR2 sequences are PRHDT and FYEKMQ (reference sequence). V gave up 0 bases and J gave up 6 bases; unmatched junction bases: 1. The CDR3 is 15 amino acids. DNA of the CDR3: TGTGCCAGCAGCTTAGGACTAGCGGGGGTCAATGAGCAGTTCTTC. Its translation is CASSLGLAGVNEQFF.

This rearrangement joins TRBV5-1 to TRBJ1-5; D perhaps matches TRBD1 (5 bases). Germline lookup yields CDR1 SGHRS and CDR2 YFSETQ. This CDR3 has 14 residues. Trimming took 4 bases from V and 7 from J, leaving 15 bases between them. CDR3 protein: CASSLGGVGQPQHF. Written as DNA, the CDR3 is TGCGCCAGCAGCCTTGGGGGGGTAGGGCAGCCCCAGCATTTT.

This sequence joins TRBV5-1 and TRBJ2-7; 7 bases agree with TRBD1. Looked up from germline, CDR1 is SGHRS and CDR2 is YFSETQ. The CDR3 is made up of 14 amino acids. J gave up 0 bases and V 4 bases, and 4 bases lay outside the gene matches. The CDR3 DNA follows: TGCGCCAGCAGCATGGGGACAGCCTCCTACGAGCAGTACTTC. Translated, it gives CASSMGTASYEQYF.

In its sample, this clone was seen a few times. This chain joins TRBV19 and TRBJ1-5, with D maybe TRBD1 (6 bases). The CDR3 sequence is 13 residues long. CDR1 LNHDA and CDR2 SQIVND come from the germline V gene (reference sequence). Trimming stripped 7 bases from V and 7 bases from J, with 14 bases between. CDR3 sequence: CASMGGPWQPQHF. CDR3 nucleotides: TGTGCCAGTATGGGGGGGCCGTGGCAGCCCCAGCATTTT.

V is TRBV11-2 and J is TRBJ2-5; TRBD1 agrees at 7 bases. The CDR3 spans 15 residues. Germline CDR1 reads SGHAT; CDR2 reads FQNNGV. The trim removed 3 bases at V and 2 bases at J, leaving 6 bases unmatched. CDR3 loop: CASSFGQVRQETQYF. The CDR3 DNA is TGTGCCAGCAGCTTTGGACAGGTTCGACAAGAGACCCAGTACTTC.

The genes are TRBV9 and TRBJ2-7; D call uncertain. Germline-derived CDR1 and CDR2 are SGDLS and YYNGEE. CDR3 length equals 13 residues. V shed 0 bases and J shed 5 bases, with 9 bases lying between them. CDR3 loop: CASSVAYRDEQYF. DNA for the CDR3: TGTGCCAGCAGCGTAGCTTACAGAGACGAGCAGTACTTC.

This clone was counted only a few times. This sequence joins TRBV5-4 and TRBJ1-2; 8 bases map to TRBD1. Trimming took 3 bases from V and 8 from J; bases not matched to a gene: 12. This CDR3 is built from 15 residues. CDR1 is SGHNT and CDR2 is YYREEE in the germline V gene (reference sequence). CDR3 sequence reads: CASSSPTQGARGYTF. CDR3 in DNA: TGTGCCAGCAGCTCACCTACTCAGGGGGCTCGAGGCTACACCTTC.

This sequence joins TRBV7-8 and TRBJ2-5; weak D call: TRBD2 (6 bases). The V and J ends lost 5 bases and 7 bases respectively, with 17 bases between them. The germline V gene encodes CDR1 SGHVS and CDR2 FQNEAQ. CDR3 length: 14 residues. CDR3 DNA sequence: TGTGCCAGCAGCCTGGATGGGATCGGGGGGACCCAGTACTTC. Translating it yields CASSLDGIGGTQYF. Filled out from reference TRBV7-8 and TRBJ2-5, the complete variable domain reads GAGVSQSPRYKVAKRGQDVALRCDPISGHVSLFWYQQALGQGPEFLTYFQNEAQLDKSGLPSDRFFAERPEGSVSTLKIQRTQQEDSAVYLCASSLDGIGGTQYFGPGTRLLVL.